These 26 T cell receptor beta chains originate from one sample sequenced in a study of vaccination and CD4 T cells after COVID-19. No antigen has been assigned to these receptors. Sample treatment: roughly 10-day PBMC culture with coronavirus spike peptide pools or control peptides (ViraFEST assay). The Oncomine TCR Beta short-read assay sequenced DNA from cultured CD4+ T cells. TCRdb independently ran MiXCR on the PCR reads; one entry per CDR3 protein. The data contain around 20,000 distinct CDR3 sequences, approximately 42% of them singletons. Specimen: CD4+ T cells from blood, cultured in vitro, collected before SARS-CoV-2 vaccination. Receptor source: a human donor who received a COVID-19 vaccine.

The V call is TRBV12-3 or TRBV12-4, the J call TRBJ2-7; D uncertain. This CDR3 contains 12 residues. Trimming removed 6 bases from V and 3 bases from J, with 9 bases in between. The CDR3 DNA sequence: TGTGCCAGCAGGGGGTGGAACTACGAGCAGTACTTC. The encoded protein is CASRGWNYEQYF.

The rearrangement joins TRBV30 to TRBJ2-5; the D is unclear. The V end lost 1 base, the J end lost 4 bases, and 4 bases lay between the germline ends. CDR1 and CDR2 (germline): GTSNPN, SVGIG (reference sequence). This CDR3 has 11 residues. CDR3 amino acids: CAWSAGETQYF. The DNA of the CDR3 is TGTGCCTGGAGTGCGGGAGAGACCCAGTACTTC.

The rearrangement uses TRBV19 and TRBJ1-4, with 7 bases lining up with TRBD1. After removal of 2 bases from V and 7 bases from J, the junction contained 4 bases not matched to a gene. The CDR3 has 14 amino acids. CDR1 LNHDA and CDR2 SQIVND come from the germline V gene (reference sequence). As DNA, the CDR3 is TGTGCCAGTAGTATATTAGGGGGCAGTGAAAAACTGTTTTTT. Its translation: CASSILGGSEKLFF. Together with reference TRBV19 and TRBJ1-4, the CDR3 gives the full variable domain: DGGITQSPKYLFRKEGQNVTLSCEQNLNHDAMYWYRQDPGQGLRLIYYSQIVNDFQKGDIAEGYSVSREKKESFPLTVTSAQKNPTAFYLCASSILGGSEKLFFGSGTQLSVL.

The chain carries TRBV6-1 and TRBJ1-2; D gene uncertain. Trimming shortened V by 3 bases and J by 8 bases, and 16 bases separated the two germline ends. Per germline, CDR1 MNHNS and CDR2 SASEGT. The CDR3 extends over 14 amino acids. The CDR3 DNA follows: TGTGCCAGCAGTGACGGAGGAGGGTTTGGAGGCTACACCTTC. It translates to CASSDGGGFGGYTF.

The chain is built from TRBV6-1 and TRBJ1-4; TRBD1 agrees at 7 bases. The V segment lost 5 bases and the J segment 8 bases; nucleotides outside the gene matches: 8. Germline values: CDR1 MNHNS, CDR2 SASEGT. The CDR3 has 14 residues. DNA for the CDR3: TGTGCCAGCAGTACAGGGGTACGGCGGGAAAAACTGTTTTTT. It encodes CASSTGVRREKLFF.

The DNA for the CDR3 is TGTGCCAGTAGTATTCAGGGGGCATATCAGCCCCAGCATTTT. Translating gives CASSIQGAYQPQHF. This sequence joins TRBV19 and TRBJ1-5, with 8 nucleotides matching TRBD1. The CDR3 is made up of 14 amino acids. V dropped 3 bases and J dropped 5; count of bases not matched to a gene: 3. Looked up from germline, CDR1 is LNHDA and CDR2 is SQIVND (reference sequence).

The chain employs TRBV20-1 and TRBJ1-2; the D is unclear. The V and J ends lost 4 bases and 1 base respectively, with 13 bases between them. The CDR3 loop spans 14 amino acids. CDR1 is DFQATT and CDR2 is SNEGSKA in the germline V gene (reference sequence). The CDR3 loop is CSAKHWRHNYGYTF. As DNA, the CDR3 is TGCAGTGCTAAGCATTGGAGACATAACTATGGCTACACCTTC.

The V gene is TRBV12-3 or TRBV12-4, the J gene TRBJ2-3; D is uncertain. V lost 2 bases, J lost 3 bases, and 3 bases lay in between. CDR3 length: 12 residues. The CDR3 DNA reads as TGTGCCAGCAGTTTAAATACAGATACGCAGTATTTT. Amino acid sequence: CASSLNTDTQYF.

This clonotype has more than one count but fewer than ten. The genes are TRBV12-3 or TRBV12-4 and TRBJ1-3; 9 bases are a match to TRBD1. V lost 6 bases to trimming and J lost 0 bases; unmatched junction nucleotides: 6. The CDR3 contains 16 residues. The CDR3 loop reads CASRDRGDSSGNTIYF. The CDR3 DNA reads TGTGCCAGCAGGGACAGGGGCGATAGCTCTGGAAACACCATATATTTT.

The rearrangement links TRBV11-3 to TRBJ2-5; weak D call: TRBD1 (7 bases). CDR3 length equals 15 residues. Trimming pared 4 bases from V and 1 base from J, leaving 13 bases between. Germline CDR1 is SGHNT and CDR2 is YENEEA. The CDR3 loop is CASSYRQGGQETQYF. CDR3 in DNA: TGTGCCAGCAGCTACAGACAGGGAGGCCAAGAGACCCAGTACTTC.

The chain carries TRBV3-1 and TRBJ2-7; 7 bases match TRBD1. Germline CDR1 reads LGHDT; CDR2 reads YNNKEL (reference sequence). Trimming at V came to 4 bases and at J to 2 bases, leaving 5 bases not matched to a gene. The CDR3 runs to 14 residues. DNA of the CDR3: TGTGCCAGCAGCCCTACAGGACAGGCCTACGAGCAGTACTTC. Protein sequence: CASSPTGQAYEQYF.

This clonotype was seen a handful of times. V usage is TRBV7-9 and J usage is TRBJ1-2, with 7 bases that match TRBD1. V shed 3 bases and J 7 bases; nucleotides not matched to a gene: 5. The length of the CDR3 is 13 residues. Germline lookup yields CDR1 SEHNR and CDR2 FQNEAQ (reference sequence). CDR3 amino acids: CASSFTGAGGYTF. CDR3 DNA: TGTGCCAGCAGCTTCACAGGGGCGGGTGGCTACACCTTC.

This clonotype appeared a few times. The J gene is TRBJ2-3, the V gene TRBV10-1; TRBD2 might be the D (7 bases). The CDR3 consists of 13 residues. V lost 4 bases to trimming and J lost 9 bases, with 14 bases between them. Looked up from germline, CDR1 is WNHNN and CDR2 is SYGVQD (reference sequence). CDR3 amino acids: CASSAGGPKTQYF. CDR3 bases: TGCGCCAGCAGTGCGGGGGGCCCCAAGACGCAGTATTTT.

V and J are TRBV11-3 and TRBJ2-5; 8 bases line up with TRBD2. The V gene end was trimmed by 6 bases and the J gene end by 4 bases; junction bases not matched to a gene: 4. Germline V gene lookup returns CDR1 SGHNT and CDR2 YENEEA. This CDR3 is built from 13 residues. CDR3 loop: CASSFGGGETQYF. The CDR3 bases are TGTGCCAGCAGTTTCGGGGGGGGAGAGACCCAGTACTTC.

This rearrangement joins TRBV19 to TRBJ1-2; D is perhaps TRBD1 (5 bases). Germline CDR1 reads LNHDA; CDR2 reads SQIVND (reference sequence). V was cut by 5 bases and J by 6 bases, with 16 bases left in between. The CDR3 consists of 14 residues. CDR3 in amino acids: CASSLTGTPHGYTF. In DNA, the CDR3 is TGTGCCAGTAGTTTAACCGGGACCCCACATGGCTACACCTTC.

This clonotype was observed a few times. CDR3 bases: TGTGCCAGCAGTTTATCCAACAGGGGGCCTTCACCCCTCCACTTT. Amino acid sequence: CASSLSNRGPSPLHF. This rearrangement joins TRBV6-5 to TRBJ1-6; 9 bases are shared with TRBD1. Per germline, CDR1 MNHEY and CDR2 SVGAGI. Trimming took 4 bases from V and 9 from J; bases not matched to a gene: 7. The CDR3 is 15 residues long.

This chain connects TRBV20-1 to TRBJ1-1; D gene uncertain. The V end lost 5 bases, the J end lost 3 bases, and 7 bases lay between the germline ends. This CDR3 has 11 amino acids. Germline assignment: CDR1 DFQATT and CDR2 SNEGSKA (reference sequence). The CDR3 region has the DNA TGCAGTGCTGGGAGTGACACTGAAGCTTTCTTT. It encodes CSAGSDTEAFF.

The V gene is TRBV19, the J gene TRBJ1-4; no firm D call. The CDR3 contains 14 residues. Trimming took off 3 bases at V and 5 bases at J, with 10 bases between the two ends. Looked up from germline, CDR1 is LNHDA and CDR2 is SQIVND (reference sequence). As DNA, the CDR3 is TGTGCCAGTAGTATGGGCGGTATAAATGAAAAACTGTTTTTT. Protein product: CASSMGGINEKLFF.

The chain carries TRBV6-2 or TRBV6-3 and TRBJ1-1; TRBD1 might be the D (6 bases). Germline CDR1 and CDR2: MNHEY and SVGEGT. The CDR3 extends over 14 amino acids. CDR3 sequence reads: CAVRVGALNTEAFF. The CDR3, as DNA: TGTGCGGTCAGGGTGGGGGCACTGAACACTGAAGCTTTCTTT.

CDR3 residues: CAISGALGTEAFF. CDR3 nucleotides: TGTGCCATCAGCGGGGCCCTGGGAACTGAAGCTTTCTTT. This sequence joins TRBV10-3 and TRBJ1-1, with a possible D match to TRBD1 (5 bases). The CDR3 has 13 amino acids. V dropped 6 bases and J dropped 5 bases, with 13 bases sitting between them. Germline V gene data show CDR1 as ENHRY and CDR2 as SYGVKD.

A few counts support this clonotype. The chain employs TRBV6-2 or TRBV6-3 and TRBJ1-6, with 7 bases fitting TRBD1. Germline V gene lookup returns CDR1 MNHEY and CDR2 SVGEGT. V lost 5 bases and J lost 5; bases outside the gene matches: 3. The CDR3 consists of 14 residues. In DNA, the CDR3 is TGTGCCAGCAGTCGACAGGGAGATAATTCACCCCTCCACTTT. The encoded protein is CASSRQGDNSPLHF.

The CDR3, as DNA: TGTGCCACCAGCCGGGGACCCCTCTACGAGCAGTACTTC. It codes for CATSRGPLYEQYF. The rearrangement joins TRBV24-1 to TRBJ2-7; D may be TRBD1 or TRBD2 (5 bases each). CDR3 length: 13 amino acids. Germline lookup yields CDR1 KGHDR and CDR2 SFDVKD. Trimming removed 7 bases at V and 3 bases at J, with 12 bases between.

This clonotype was observed a handful of times. The chain carries TRBV7-3 and TRBJ2-3; 9 nucleotides match TRBD2. The CDR3 runs 15 residues. Germline CDR1 and CDR2: SGHTA and FQGTGA. V dropped 4 bases and J dropped 2; count of bases not matched to a gene: 4. This CDR3 is CASSSAGGYTDTQYF. In DNA, the CDR3 is TGTGCCAGCAGCTCAGCGGGGGGATACACAGATACGCAGTATTTT.

The V and J genes are TRBV19 and TRBJ2-1; D is perhaps TRBD1 or TRBD2 (5 bases each). This CDR3 is built from 16 residues. Germline loops: CDR1 LNHDA, CDR2 SQIVND (reference sequence). Trimming pared 10 bases from V and 0 bases from J, leaving 19 bases between. CDR3 sequence reads: CATLPGGTSSYNEQFF. CDR3 bases: TGTGCCACGCTCCCTGGGGGTACCAGCTCCTACAATGAGCAGTTCTTC.

The chain is built from TRBV7-2 and TRBJ2-3; TRBD2 agrees at 7 bases. V dropped 1 base and J dropped 6; count of bases not matched to a gene: 10. The CDR3 is 16 amino acids. The V gene's germline CDR1 is SGHTA and CDR2 FQGNSA. The CDR3 DNA is TGTGCCAGCAGCTTAGTAGTCGGGGGGATGGTGGATACGCAGTATTTT. Amino acid sequence: CASSLVVGGMVDTQYF.

The chain couples TRBV12-3 or TRBV12-4 to TRBJ1-2; no clear D. V shed 1 base and J shed 3 bases, with 6 bases lying between them. The CDR3 is 13 residues long. The CDR3 DNA sequence: TGTGCCAGCAGTTTAGACGGAGACTATGGCTACACCTTC. Translated: CASSLDGDYGYTF.